These 2 T cell receptor beta chains were sequenced from one sample in a study of a mutant IDH1 vaccine in newly diagnosed glioma. Noted time point: baseline, week 1 (first vaccination visit). Treatment in this sample: pre-vaccination baseline after standard-of-care therapy. Sequencing used immunoSEQ multiplex PCR; TCRdb keeps in-frame clones, though not all of them. The sample shows about 98,000 clones, about 87% of them seen only once. This specimen consisted of PBMCs, obtained from a glioma patient treated with radiotherapy, temozolomide or both. The origin of the receptors is a woman aged 45-60 years with glioma.

The chain employs TRBV7-9 and TRBJ2-7, with TRBD2 identical over 9 bases. V lost 3 bases, J lost 0 bases, and 3 bases stayed unmatched. Germline CDR1 SEHNR, CDR2 FQNEAQ (reference sequence). The CDR3 covers 15 residues. CDR3 sequence reads: CASSFLAGRSYEQYF. The CDR3 nucleotides read TGTGCCAGCAGCTTTCTAGCGGGACGCTCCTACGAGCAGTACTTC.

The genes are TRBV11-2 and TRBJ1-2; 7 bases are shared with TRBD1. This CDR3 has 15 residues. The germline V gene encodes CDR1 SGHAT and CDR2 FQNNGV. V trimming: 7 bases; J trimming: 6 bases; junction bases outside the gene matches: 14. The CDR3 DNA sequence: TGTGCCAGCACCCTCGTAGGGACAGACTACCATGGCTACACCTTC. Amino acids: CASTLVGTDYHGYTF.